These 29 T cell receptor beta chains came from one sample sequenced in a study of T-cell reconstitution after alpha-beta-depleted transplantation in children. Unique molecular identifiers were incorporated into the prepared TCRbeta library. Each CDR3 protein gets one entry after TCRdb re-called the PCR reads with MiXCR. The sample has over 15,000 distinct CDR3 sequences, under 15% seen once; the top ten hold 35%. The sequencing used PBMCs, mostly from graft donor cells, collected 60 days after TCRalphabeta/CD19-depleted stem cell transplant. Receptors originate from a female patient aged 2 to 10 who had a stem cell transplant for congenital amegakaryocytic thrombocytopenia, so the T cells may come from the graft donor.

This clonotype was found many times. The V gene is TRBV20-1, the J gene TRBJ2-1, with D perhaps matching TRBD1 (6 bases). Per the germline V gene, CDR1 is DFQATT and CDR2 is SNEGSKA (reference sequence). V lost 3 bases to trimming and J lost 7 bases, with 16 bases between them. There are 14 residues in the CDR3. The CDR3 DNA is TGCAGTGCTAGGGGGGCTACCCGGAGGAATGAGCAGTTCTTC. This translates into CSARGATRRNEQFF.

The table lists this clonotype with many counts. The CDR3 region is CASSLDSLGLFNTGELFF. The DNA of the CDR3 is TGTGCCAGCAGCTTAGACAGTCTGGGACTCTTTAACACCGGGGAGCTGTTTTTT. The rearrangement uses TRBV11-2 and TRBJ2-2; weak D call: TRBD2 (6 bases). Germline values: CDR1 SGHAT, CDR2 FQNNGV. This CDR3 region has 18 residues. Trimming stripped 0 bases from V and 2 bases from J, with 16 bases between.

Many counts were recorded for this clonotype. V is TRBV10-2 and J is TRBJ2-1, with a weak D call TRBD2 (6 bases). The CDR3 runs 13 residues. Germline V gene sequence: CDR1 WSHSY, CDR2 SAAADI. V lost 6 bases, J lost 5 bases, and 11 bases lay in between. CDR3 bases: TGCGCCAGCAGGACTAGTTTGGACAATGAGCAGTTCTTC. It yields the protein CASRTSLDNEQFF.

The CDR3 DNA reads as TGCGCCAGCAGTGAGCCTGCAGGGTATGTGGAGACCCAGTACTTC. It is translated as CASSEPAGYVETQYF. The chain carries TRBV10-2 and TRBJ2-5, with D perhaps matching TRBD1 (5 bases). CDR3 size: 15 residues. V gave up 2 bases and J gave up 5 bases, with 15 bases separating them. Germline-derived CDR1 and CDR2 are WSHSY and SAAADI.

This clonotype came up many times. The J gene is TRBJ1-2, the V gene TRBV4-1; D is possibly TRBD1 (6 bases). The CDR3 is made up of 14 amino acids. From germline, CDR1 is MGHRA and CDR2 YSYEKL. V shed 0 bases and J shed 8 bases, with 13 bases lying between them. Written as DNA, the CDR3 is TGCGCCAGCAGCCAAGATATCCGGGGGCCAGGCTACACCTTC. Its protein is CASSQDIRGPGYTF.

V gene TRBV30 combines with J gene TRBJ2-1; no reliable D call. V dropped 2 bases and J dropped 7 bases, with 9 bases sitting between them. CDR3 length equals 12 residues. In germline, CDR1 is GTSNPN, CDR2 SVGIG (reference sequence). The DNA of the CDR3 is TGTGCCTGGAGTCCCAGGCCGAATGAGCAGTTCTTC. It specifies CAWSPRPNEQFF.

Of note for this clonotype: Its ends do not fully match the called genes, so a read error is possible. J is TRBJ2-1 and V is TRBV7-9; D unresolved. This CDR3 spans 9 amino acids. The V gene's germline CDR1 is SEHNR and CDR2 FQNEAQ (reference sequence). This CDR3 is CASSSTRLF. In DNA, the CDR3 is TGTGCCAGCAGCTCGACCCGGCTCTTC.

This clonotype has at least ten counts. This chain joins TRBV4-1 and TRBJ2-5; D may match TRBD1 or TRBD2 (5 bases each). V was shortened by 2 bases and J by 9 bases, with 28 bases between the two germline ends. The CDR3 has 18 amino acids. Germline V gives CDR1 MGHRA, CDR2 YSYEKL. Written as DNA, the CDR3 is TGCGCCAGCAGCCAAATTAACGAGCGGAGATCGCCCGGGGCGTCCCAGTACTTC. This translates into CASSQINERRSPGASQYF.

This clonotype was seen many times. The V gene is TRBV4-1, the J gene TRBJ2-1, with 10 bases aligning to TRBD2. Trimming removed 5 bases from V and 7 bases from J; junction bases left unmatched: 8. CDR1 is MGHRA and CDR2 is YSYEKL in the germline V gene. CDR3 length equals 15 residues. CDR3 nucleotide sequence: TGCGCCAGCAGCAAAGCGGGAGGGCCGGGTAATGAGCAGTTCTTC. As protein: CASSKAGGPGNEQFF.

The chain uses TRBV4-1 and TRBJ2-7, with no clear D. V was trimmed by 3 bases and J by 0 bases, leaving 6 bases between them. Germline loops: CDR1 MGHRA, CDR2 YSYEKL. This CDR3 contains 13 residues. The CDR3 DNA is TGCGCCAGCAGCCACGAAGACTCCTACGAGCAGTACGTC. It is translated as CASSHEDSYEQYV.

This clonotype appeared many times. V is TRBV6-1 and J is TRBJ1-4; no definite D call. V lost 3 bases and J lost 7, with 18 bases in between. This CDR3 contains 16 residues. The germline V gene encodes CDR1 MNHNS and CDR2 SASEGT. CDR3 DNA sequence: TGTGCCAGCAGTGACAGGACTCCCAGGCAGATTGAAAAACTGTTTTTT. Translated: CASSDRTPRQIEKLFF.

This clonotype showed up many times. The chain uses TRBV25-1 and TRBJ2-3; 10 bases map to TRBD1. Germline CDR1 and CDR2: MGHDK and SYGVNS. CDR3 size: 17 residues. Trimming cost V 2 bases and J 4 bases; bases outside gene matches: 9. The CDR3 DNA sequence: TGTGCCAGCAGTGAAGACTCCGGGACAGGGGTGTCAGATACGCAGTATTTT. The encoded protein is CASSEDSGTGVSDTQYF.

This clonotype was seen at least ten times. V and J are TRBV5-1 and TRBJ2-5, with TRBD2 matching over 8 bases. V lost 0 bases, J lost 5 bases, and 6 bases stayed unmatched. CDR3 size: 15 residues. Germline V gene data show CDR1 as SGHRS and CDR2 as YFSETQ. CDR3 amino acids: CASSLVAGGGETQYF. Written as DNA, the CDR3 is TGCGCCAGCAGCTTGGTGGCGGGAGGAGGGGAGACCCAGTACTTC.

This clonotype appeared many times. The V and J genes are TRBV12-3 or TRBV12-4 and TRBJ1-5; 7 bases agree with TRBD1. V lost 5 bases to trimming and J lost 0 bases; unmatched junction nucleotides: 10. The CDR3 has 17 amino acids. As DNA, the CDR3 is TGTGCCAGCAGTCTACAGGGGTTATTCAATAGCAATCAGCCCCAGCATTTT. This encodes CASSLQGLFNSNQPQHF.

This clonotype was detected ten times or more. This sequence joins TRBV4-1 and TRBJ2-5; D is possibly TRBD2 (5 bases). The CDR3 loop spans 13 amino acids. Germline values: CDR1 MGHRA, CDR2 YSYEKL. The V end was cut by 4 bases, the J end by 5 bases, with 11 bases between. Written as DNA, the CDR3 is TGCGCCAGCAGCCGCTTTGCGGGTGAGACCCAGTACTTC. Translated, it gives CASSRFAGETQYF.

The chain employs TRBV6-4 and TRBJ2-1; D is uncertain. The CDR3 runs to 16 residues. Trimming took 6 bases from V and 0 from J, leaving 15 bases between them. Germline CDR1 and CDR2: MRHNA and SNTAGT. CDR3 in DNA: TGTGCCAGCAGGCCGACCATTTTGAGCTCCTACAATGAGCAGTTCTTC. It specifies CASRPTILSSYNEQFF.

This clonotype has at least ten counts. The chain uses TRBV20-1 and TRBJ2-4; D not resolved. CDR3 length: 13 residues. Germline V gene sequence: CDR1 DFQATT, CDR2 SNEGSKA (reference sequence). The V end lost 2 bases, the J end lost 8 bases, and 13 bases lay between the germline ends. The DNA of the CDR3 is TGCAGTGCTAGATCCCGGGTTACGGACATTCAGTACTTC. Protein sequence: CSARSRVTDIQYF.

This clonotype is labeled medium-sized. The chain links TRBV20-1 to TRBJ2-1; weak D call: TRBD2 (6 bases). Germline assignment: CDR1 DFQATT and CDR2 SNEGSKA (reference sequence). V lost 3 bases and J 2 bases, leaving 8 bases between the germline ends. The CDR3 totals 13 residues. CDR3 amino acids: CSASGGAYNEQFF. The CDR3 DNA is TGCAGTGCTAGCGGAGGGGCCTACAATGAGCAGTTCTTC.

At least ten counts were recorded for this clonotype. The chain joins TRBV5-1 to TRBJ2-1; no reliable D call. Germline-derived CDR1 and CDR2 are SGHRS and YFSETQ. Trimming stripped 4 bases from V and 2 bases from J, with 10 bases between. This CDR3 spans 14 amino acids. CDR3 region: CASSPDGTYNEQFF. The CDR3 DNA is TGCGCCAGCAGCCCTGACGGAACCTACAATGAGCAGTTCTTC.

This clonotype was observed at least ten times. The gene calls are TRBV5-1 and TRBJ2-5, with D possibly being TRBD2 (7 bases). The germline V gene has CDR1 SGHRS and CDR2 YFSETQ. Trimming left V 4 bases short and J 5 bases short, with 15 bases between. The CDR3 has 14 residues. CDR3 bases: TGCGCCAGCAGCCAAGGCGGGGGCGGTGAGACCCAGTACTTC. It encodes CASSQGGGGETQYF.

This clonotype was observed at least ten times. This chain joins TRBV5-5 and TRBJ1-1; D is ambiguous. This CDR3 contains 16 residues. Trimming cost V 4 bases and J 3 bases, with 19 bases left between them. The V gene's germline CDR1 is SGHKS and CDR2 YYEKEE (reference sequence). The DNA for the CDR3 is TGTGCCAGCAGCGCGCGATGGGCGGGCTTGCACACTGAAGCTTTCTTT. Its translation is CASSARWAGLHTEAFF.

Many counts were recorded for this clonotype. This chain joins TRBV29-1 and TRBJ2-1; D is ambiguous. V shed 1 base and J shed 4 bases, with 8 bases lying between them. Germline CDR1 reads SQVTM; CDR2 reads ANQGSEA. The CDR3 length is 13 residues. The CDR3: CSVEATTYNEQFF. CDR3 nucleotides: TGCAGCGTTGAAGCTACAACTTACAATGAGCAGTTCTTC.

This clonotype was observed at least ten times. This chain links TRBV5-1 with TRBJ2-7, with 9 positions matching TRBD1. J gave up 1 base and V 4 bases, and 3 bases lay outside the gene matches. Germline V gene lookup returns CDR1 SGHRS and CDR2 YFSETQ. CDR3 length equals 14 residues. The CDR3 here is CASSTGTGSYEQYF. CDR3 DNA: TGCGCCAGCAGCACCGGGACAGGGTCCTACGAGCAGTACTTC.

The rearrangement uses TRBV10-3 and TRBJ2-7; 7 bases agree with TRBD1. The V and J ends lost 3 bases and 4 bases, in that order; junction bases with no gene match: 12. Per germline, CDR1 ENHRY and CDR2 SYGVKD. CDR3 length: 16 residues. The chain's CDR3 is CAISDGLGQGEYEQYF. For the CDR3, the DNA is TGTGCCATCAGTGATGGTCTAGGGCAGGGGGAATACGAGCAGTACTTC.

As to this clonotype: Germline is not matched at one junction end, which may reflect a read error. The rearrangement joins TRBV7-9 to TRBJ2-1; no clear D gene. CDR3 length: 15 amino acids. Germline CDR1 and CDR2: SEHNR and FQNEAQ (reference sequence). The CDR3 loop reads CASSLWGNSNNEQFF. The CDR3 DNA is TGTGCCAGCAGCTTATGGGGAAATAGCAACAATGAGCAGTTCTTT.

This clonotype has a handful of counts. The chain recombines TRBV30 with TRBJ2-5, with 7 bases lining up with TRBD1. The CDR3 length is 15 residues. V trimming: 2 bases; J trimming: 4 bases; junction bases outside the gene matches: 10. Germline loops: CDR1 GTSNPN, CDR2 SVGIG (reference sequence). CDR3 sequence reads: CAWSPRTGRIETQYF. The CDR3 DNA is TGTGCCTGGAGTCCCAGGACAGGAAGAATAGAGACCCAGTACTTC.

This clonotype was counted at least ten times. V and J are TRBV19 and TRBJ2-1; 10 bases map to TRBD2. Germline V gene lookup returns CDR1 LNHDA and CDR2 SQIVND (reference sequence). CDR3 length: 14 residues. Trimming removed 8 bases from V and 4 bases from J; junction bases left unmatched: 5. The CDR3 is CASSLAGVYNEQFF. CDR3 coding DNA: TGTGCCAGTTCTCTAGCGGGAGTGTACAATGAGCAGTTCTTC.

This clonotype was detected many times. V is TRBV7-8 and J is TRBJ2-3, with TRBD2 as a possible D gene (5 bases). CDR1 and CDR2 from the germline V gene are SGHVS and FQNEAQ. The V and J ends lost 4 bases and 3 bases respectively, with 14 bases between them. The CDR3 loop spans 15 amino acids. The CDR3 spells CASSSTQRRTDTQYF. The CDR3 region has the DNA TGTGCCAGCAGCTCGACTCAGCGGAGGACAGATACGCAGTATTTT.

This clonotype was picked up many times. The chain recombines TRBV7-2 with TRBJ2-1, with TRBD2 matching over 10 bases. The V and J ends lost 3 bases and 3 bases, in that order; junction bases with no gene match: 2. The CDR3 is 15 residues long. CDR1 is SGHTA and CDR2 is FQGNSA in the germline V gene. CDR3: CASSFTSGNYNEQFF. In DNA, the CDR3 is TGTGCCAGCAGCTTTACTAGCGGGAACTACAATGAGCAGTTCTTC.